Listed below are T cell receptor beta chains from one sample, sequenced in a study of response to subunit inactivated influenza vaccine. Each CDR3 protein is one row after TCRdb ran MiXCR on the RT-PCR reads. The sample records about 650,000 distinct CDR3 sequences, around 16% being singletons. The material was PBMCs from blood, obtained approximately 13 days after vaccination. These TCRs come from a man in his forties or fifties who received an inactivated influenza vaccine. Each CDR3 is given with its conserved first and last residue. The order of the fields is clone size, V gene, J gene, D gene, CDR3 DNA, CDR3 protein. D genes are given only for firm matches. For some rows the clone size is stated as once, few or many, or as a class when expanded; others skip it.

clone_size: few
v_call: TRBV28
j_call: TRBJ2-7
d_call: TRBD1
cdr3_nt: TGTGCCAGCAGACCCCCCGGGACAGGCTCCTACGAGCAGTACTTC
cdr3_aa: CASRPPGTGSYEQYF

clone_size: few
v_call: TRBV20-1
j_call: TRBJ1-4
d_call: -
cdr3_nt: TGCAGTGCTCTGGGGTCAACTAATGAAAAACTGTTTTTT
cdr3_aa: CSALGSTNEKLFF

clone_size: few
v_call: TRBV7-9
j_call: TRBJ1-1
d_call: TRBD1
cdr3_nt: TGTGCCAGCAGCTTGGGGACAGATGGGGCTTTCTTT
cdr3_aa: CASSLGTDGAFF

clone_size: few
v_call: TRBV3-1
j_call: TRBJ2-1
d_call: TRBD2
cdr3_nt: TGTGCCAGCAGCCCCCGTGAGACTAGCGGGGCGGCGGAGCAGTTCTTC
cdr3_aa: CASSPRETSGAAEQFF

clone_size: -
v_call: TRBV6-1
j_call: TRBJ2-3
d_call: TRBD2
cdr3_nt: TGTGCCAGCAACCCAGCGGGAGTAATGGCAGATACGCAGTATTTT
cdr3_aa: CASNPAGVMADTQYF

clone_size: few
v_call: TRBV6-5
j_call: TRBJ2-7
d_call: TRBD1
cdr3_nt: TGTGCCAGCAGTTACGTCCAGGGGGCGACCTACGAGCAGTACTTC
cdr3_aa: CASSYVQGATYEQYF

clone_size: -
v_call: TRBV7-8
j_call: TRBJ2-2
d_call: TRBD2
cdr3_nt: TGTGCCAGCAGCGCGACGGGGGGGCTAATGACCGGGGAGCTGTTTTTT
cdr3_aa: CASSATGGLMTGELFF

clone_size: many
v_call: TRBV12-3/TRBV12-4
j_call: TRBJ2-3
d_call: -
cdr3_nt: TGTGCCAGCAGTGACAGTGCTAGCACAGATACGCAGTATTTT
cdr3_aa: CASSDSASTDTQYF

clone_size: few
v_call: TRBV28
j_call: TRBJ1-1
d_call: -
cdr3_nt: TGTGCCATCCAGGCTGGGGGGCGCGTCAGGAACACTGAAGCTTTCTTT
cdr3_aa: CAIQAGGRVRNTEAFF

clone_size: -
v_call: TRBV5-6
j_call: TRBJ2-3
d_call: -
cdr3_nt: TGTGCCAGCAGCTTGGATGGGGACTCAGATACGCAGTATTTT
cdr3_aa: CASSLDGDSDTQYF

clone_size: -
v_call: TRBV5-6
j_call: TRBJ2-7
d_call: -
cdr3_nt: TGTGCCAGCAGGGGCGTCACCCAGGGAGAGCAGTACTTC
cdr3_aa: CASRGVTQGEQYF

clone_size: -
v_call: TRBV9
j_call: TRBJ2-2
d_call: -
cdr3_nt: TGTGCCAGCAGCTCCTTAAGCCGGGGGGCTCGCGTGAACACCGGGGAGCTGTTTTTT
cdr3_aa: CASSSLSRGARVNTGELFF

clone_size: once
v_call: TRBV7-2
j_call: TRBJ2-7
d_call: -
cdr3_nt: TGTGCCAGCAGCTTCGAGGCCGCCTACGAGCAGTACTTC
cdr3_aa: CASSFEAAYEQYF

clone_size: -
v_call: TRBV15
j_call: TRBJ2-5
d_call: TRBD1
cdr3_nt: TGTGCCACCAGCAGATCCGGGACAGGGGGCGCAGAGACCCAGTACTTC
cdr3_aa: CATSRSGTGGAETQYF

clone_size: few
v_call: TRBV9
j_call: TRBJ2-1
d_call: -
cdr3_nt: TGTGCCAGCAGCGAGGGGAGTCGGGAGTTAGGCGACAATGAGCAGTTCTTC
cdr3_aa: CASSEGSRELGDNEQFF